The clone carrying this TCR beta chain was counted many times. These data come from a study of spatial heterogeneity in lung cancer. Time point: blood at routine non-recurrence follow-up after resection. V was clipped by 4 bases and J by 10 bases; unmatched bases: 10. The CDR3 sequence is 14 residues long. CDR1 is SGHKS, CDR2 YYEKEE, per germline (reference sequence). TCRdb redid the calling of the 5' RACE reads with MiXCR, one entry per CDR3 protein. The sample lists fewer than 11,000 distinct CDR3 sequences, about a fifth occurring once. Sample: PBMCs, taken at follow-up. This clonotype originated in a male donor with early-stage non-small cell lung cancer. This chain links TRBV5-5 with TRBJ2-1; 8 positions match TRBD1. The CDR3 bases are TGTGCCAGCAGCCAGCCGACAGGGGCGGAAGAGCAGTTCTTC. This gives the protein CASSQPTGAEEQFF.